This passage covers 7 T cell receptor beta chains from one sample sequenced in a study of molecular identifiers for immune sequencing clone quantification. TCRdb analysed the PCR reads with MiXCR anew, one entry per CDR3 protein. Among about half a million distinct CDR3 sequences, 20% to 25% were seen once, and the ten largest hold under 0.85%. The sequenced sample consisted of naive CD8+ T cells from blood, with Jurkat cell RNA spiked in. Subset given: FACS-sorted CD8+CD4-CCR7+CD45RA+ naive T cells. These receptor sequences come from a human donor in good health. Some libraries in this study had Jurkat cell RNA spiked in.

Turning to this clonotype: This could be a read error, since a much larger clone is one nucleotide away. The rearrangement uses TRBV7-2 and TRBJ2-3; 11 bases map to TRBD2. Germline CDR1 and CDR2: SGHTA and FQGNSA. This CDR3 has 16 residues. The CDR3 loop is CASSLVSGGAVDTRYF. Here the CDR3 DNA reads TGTGCCAGCAGCTTAGTTAGCGGGGGGGCGGTAGATACGCGGTATTTT.

This clonotype was seen more than once but under ten times. The chain uses TRBV4-3 and TRBJ2-7; 9 nucleotides match TRBD1. From germline, CDR1 is LGHNA and CDR2 YSLEER. The CDR3 has 17 amino acids. With V trimmed by 0 bases and J by 3 bases, 9 bases remained unmatched. The CDR3 coding sequence is TGCGCCAGCAGCCAAGATCCCCCGACAGGGGGTATCTACGAGCAGTACTTC. Its protein is CASSQDPPTGGIYEQYF.

As concerns this clonotype: Given a much more abundant clone one base away, this may be a read error. This chain connects TRBV7-9 to TRBJ2-3, with 8 bases fitting TRBD2. Germline CDR1 SEHNR, CDR2 FQNEAQ (reference sequence). V trimming: 2 bases; J trimming: 4 bases; junction bases outside the gene matches: 5. The CDR3 is 15 amino acids. The CDR3, as DNA: TGTGCCAGCAGCTTAACGCCAGCGGGAGCAGATACGCAGTATTTT. Translating it yields CASSLTPAGADTQYF.

This clonotype was counted between two and nine times. The chain employs TRBV5-4 and TRBJ2-7, with D perhaps matching TRBD2 (5 bases). The V gene lost 2 bases and the J gene lost 5 bases, with 11 bases spanning the gap. Germline values: CDR1 SGHNT, CDR2 YYREEE (reference sequence). This CDR3 is built from 13 residues. This CDR3 is CASSFTSSNEQYF. The CDR3 DNA is TGTGCCAGCAGCTTTACGTCTAGCAACGAGCAGTACTTC.

This clonotype was counted ten times or more. The V gene is TRBV27, the J gene TRBJ2-3; the D is unclear. Germline V gene sequence: CDR1 MNHEY, CDR2 SMNVEV (reference sequence). The CDR3 sequence is 14 residues long. Trimming pared 2 bases from V and 5 bases from J, leaving 11 bases between. CDR3 nucleotide sequence: TGTGCCAGCAGTTTAAGCCCCCGGTTAGATACGCAGTATTTT. Protein product: CASSLSPRLDTQYF.

The table lists this clonotype with many counts. The V and J genes are TRBV2 and TRBJ1-1; D remains ambiguous. Germline lookup yields CDR1 SNHLY and CDR2 FYNNEI. There are 15 residues in the CDR3. Between the trimmed V and J ends, which lost 2 bases and 3 bases, there was a span of 13 bases. The CDR3, as DNA: TGTGCCAGCAGTGAACACCCTGTTGAAGACACTGAAGCTTTCTTT. Encoded protein: CASSEHPVEDTEAFF.

Only a few counts were recorded for this clonotype. V and J are TRBV7-9 and TRBJ2-7, with 10 bases that match TRBD1. V dropped 5 bases and J dropped 1; count of bases not matched to a gene: 5. Germline loops: CDR1 SEHNR, CDR2 FQNEAQ (reference sequence). The CDR3 sequence is 15 residues long. The CDR3 DNA sequence: TGTGCCAGCAGCCACTGGGGACAGGGGTCCTACGAGCAGTACTTC. The encoded protein is CASSHWGQGSYEQYF.